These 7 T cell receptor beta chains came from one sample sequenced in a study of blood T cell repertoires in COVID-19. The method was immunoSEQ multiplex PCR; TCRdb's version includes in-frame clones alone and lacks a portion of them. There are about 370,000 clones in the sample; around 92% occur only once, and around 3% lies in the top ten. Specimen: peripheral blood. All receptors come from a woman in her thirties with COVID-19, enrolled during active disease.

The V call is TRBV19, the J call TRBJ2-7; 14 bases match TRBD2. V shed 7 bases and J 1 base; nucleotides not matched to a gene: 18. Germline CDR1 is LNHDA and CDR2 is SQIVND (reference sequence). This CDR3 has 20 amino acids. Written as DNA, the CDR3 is TGTGCCAGTACCGTAGTAGCTCCGGGACTAGCGGGAGCTTTATCCTACGAGCAGTACGTC. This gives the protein CASTVVAPGLAGALSYEQYV.

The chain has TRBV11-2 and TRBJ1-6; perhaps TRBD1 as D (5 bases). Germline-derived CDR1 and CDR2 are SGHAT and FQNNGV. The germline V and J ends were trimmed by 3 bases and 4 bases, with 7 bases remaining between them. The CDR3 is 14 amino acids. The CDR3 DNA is TGTGCCAGCAGCTTCGACAGATATAATTCACCCCTCCACTTT. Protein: CASSFDRYNSPLHF.

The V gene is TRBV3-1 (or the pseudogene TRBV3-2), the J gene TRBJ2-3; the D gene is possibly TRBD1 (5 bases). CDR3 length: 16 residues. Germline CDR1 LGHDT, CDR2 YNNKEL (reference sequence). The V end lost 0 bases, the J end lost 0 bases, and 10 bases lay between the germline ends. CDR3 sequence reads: CASSQDPTVSTDTQYF. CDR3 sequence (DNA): TGTGCCAGCAGCCAAGATCCGACAGTCAGCACAGATACGCAGTATTTT.

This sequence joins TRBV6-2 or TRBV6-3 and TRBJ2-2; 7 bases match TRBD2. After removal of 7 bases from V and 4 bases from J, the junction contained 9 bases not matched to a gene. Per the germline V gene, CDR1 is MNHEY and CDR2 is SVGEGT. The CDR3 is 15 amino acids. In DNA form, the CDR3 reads TGTGCCAGCACCCCACCGGGGAGGGTCACCGGGGAGCTGTTTTTT. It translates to CASTPPGRVTGELFF.

CDR3 sequence: CASSLPRLAQYF. The CDR3 DNA is TGTGCCAGCAGCTTACCTCGGTTGGCCCAGTACTTC. The chain uses TRBV7-2 and TRBJ2-5; D not resolved. The V and J ends lost 2 bases and 9 bases respectively, with 10 bases between them. The length of the CDR3 is 12 residues. Germline assignment: CDR1 SGHTA and CDR2 FQGNSA.

The DNA of the CDR3 is TGTGCCAGCAGTAGGGACAGGGGATCCTACAATGAGCAGTTCTTC. This translates into CASSRDRGSYNEQFF. The genes are TRBV6-2 or TRBV6-3 and TRBJ2-1; 10 bases are a match to TRBD1. This CDR3 has 15 residues. Germline V gene data show CDR1 as MNHEY and CDR2 as SVGEGT. The V segment lost 5 bases and the J segment 1 base; nucleotides outside the gene matches: 2.

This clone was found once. CDR3 nucleotides: TGCGCCAGCAGCCAGCGGGGACAGGTGGGCGTTGGGGCCAACGTCCTGACTTTC. It specifies CASSQRGQVGVGANVLTF. V is TRBV4-3 and J is TRBJ2-6; 8 bases agree with TRBD1. The CDR3 runs 18 residues. V lost 3 bases to trimming and J lost 3 bases; unmatched junction nucleotides: 10. CDR1 is LGHNA, CDR2 YSLEER, per germline.